This T cell receptor (beta chain) appears in the sequencing data of a study of beta chain features in type 1 diabetes. Study findings and constraints: Whether TCRB rearrangement is influenced by HLA type was left unresolved in this analysis. Comparison showed that naive, central memory and Treg TCRB repertoires appeared more similar among patients than among healthy donors. Moderately but significantly shorter TCRB CDR3s were found in Type 1 diabetes patients in all four CD4+ subsets.

This clone was observed a handful of times. Its antigen is unidentified. The junction had 12 bases not matched to a gene; V was cut back by 0 bases and J by 2 bases. Germline V gene lookup returns CDR1 LNHNV and CDR2 YYDKDF (reference sequence). The CDR3 has 18 residues. The entirety of the isolated RNA underwent reverse transcription, so expressed TCRB transcripts were sequenced. Some clones are missing from TCRdb's copy, which holds only in-frame ones; the method was immunoSEQ multiplex PCR. Of hundreds of thousands of clones detected, about a tenth appear once; the ten largest clones hold roughly 0.017%. It was via CD45RO/CCR7/CD25/CD127/CD95/CD27 that CD4+ naive, central memory, regulatory and stem cell-like memory cells were sorted.

J is TRBJ2-5 and V is TRBV15; 7 bases are shared with TRBD1. The sequencing input was naive CD4+ T cells from blood. The TCR was taken from a young man with type 1 diabetes. This CDR3 reads CATSRDRTLQGLQETQYF. CDR3 nucleotides: TGTGCCACCAGCAGAGATCGTACGTTACAGGGGTTACAAGAGACCCAGTACTTC.